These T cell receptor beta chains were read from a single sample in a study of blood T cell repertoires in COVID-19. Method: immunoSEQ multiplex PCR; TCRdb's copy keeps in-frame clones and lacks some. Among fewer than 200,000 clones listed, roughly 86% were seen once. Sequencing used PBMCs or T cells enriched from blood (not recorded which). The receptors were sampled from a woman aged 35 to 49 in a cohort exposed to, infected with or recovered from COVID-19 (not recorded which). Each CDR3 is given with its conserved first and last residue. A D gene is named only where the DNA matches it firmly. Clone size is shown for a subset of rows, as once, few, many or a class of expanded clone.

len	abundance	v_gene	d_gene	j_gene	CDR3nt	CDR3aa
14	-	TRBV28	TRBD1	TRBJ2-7	TGTGCCAGCAGTTCTCAGGGGGCTGTCTACGAGCAGTACTTC	CASSSQGAVYEQYF
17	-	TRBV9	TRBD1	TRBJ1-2	TGTGCCAGCAGCCCCTCTTCAAGGACAGGGACATACTATGGCTACACCTTC	CASSPSSRTGTYYGYTF
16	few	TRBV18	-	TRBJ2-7	TGTGCCAGCTCTTCCACCGGGTCGAGGACTGATGACGCGCAGTACTTC	CASSSTGSRTDDAQYF
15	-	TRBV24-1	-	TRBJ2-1	TGTGCCACCTCTATGACCGGTGTCACCCGGGATGAGCAGTTCTTC	CATSMTGVTRDEQFF
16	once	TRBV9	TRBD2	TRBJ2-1	TGTGCCAGCAGCGGCTCCGGGACTAGCGGCCACAATGAGCAGTTCTTC	CASSGSGTSGHNEQFF
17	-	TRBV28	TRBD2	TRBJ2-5	TGTGCCAGCACTCCACCGGGAGGGACTCATGCAGGAGAGACCCAGTACTTC	CASTPPGGTHAGETQYF
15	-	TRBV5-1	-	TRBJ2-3	TGCGCCAGCAGCTTCCGGAACAGGGTGGCAGATACGCAGTATTTT	CASSFRNRVADTQYF
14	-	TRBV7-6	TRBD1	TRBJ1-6	TGTGCCAGCAGCTTAGGCAGGGGGGAATCACCCCTCCACTTT	CASSLGRGESPLHF
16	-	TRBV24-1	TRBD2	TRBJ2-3	TGTGCCACCAGCCAGACTAGCGGGGGGAACACAGATACGCAGTATTTT	CATSQTSGGNTDTQYF
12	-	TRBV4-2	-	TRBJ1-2	TGTGCCAGCAGCCAAGATGGCTTTGGCTACACCTTC	CASSQDGFGYTF
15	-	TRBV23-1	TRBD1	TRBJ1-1	TGCGCCAGCAGTCAATCTCCGACAGGGAGCGCTGAAGCTTTCTTT	CASSQSPTGSAEAFF
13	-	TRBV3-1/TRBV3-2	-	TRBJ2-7	TGTGCCAGCATCAGGGCCCTTGGCCACGAGCAGTACTTC	CASIRALGHEQYF
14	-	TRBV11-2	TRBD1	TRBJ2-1	TGTGCCAGCAGCTCGACAGGGGGTTTTAATGAGCAGTTCTTC	CASSSTGGFNEQFF
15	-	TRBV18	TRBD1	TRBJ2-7	TGTGCCAGCTCACCACGGGACAGGATTCCCTACGAGCAGTACTTC	CASSPRDRIPYEQYF
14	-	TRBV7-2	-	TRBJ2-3	TGTGCCAGCAGCTTACAGGGGGGAGCAGATACGCAGTATTTT	CASSLQGGADTQYF
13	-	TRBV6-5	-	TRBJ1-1	TGTGCCAGCAGCCTCAGGGGTGAGACTGAAGCTTTCTTT	CASSLRGETEAFF
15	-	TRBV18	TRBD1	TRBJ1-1	TGTGCCAGCTCACCTTTGACAGGGGGTAACACTGAAGCTTTCTTT	CASSPLTGGNTEAFF
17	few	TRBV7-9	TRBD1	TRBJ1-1	TGTGCCAGCAGCCCACCGGTGTTTAGCGCCCAGGGGGACGAAGCTTTCTTT	CASSPPVFSAQGDEAFF
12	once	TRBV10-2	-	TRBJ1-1	TGCGCCAGCAGTGAGTCGGAGTCGCGGGCTTTCTTT	CASSESESRAFF